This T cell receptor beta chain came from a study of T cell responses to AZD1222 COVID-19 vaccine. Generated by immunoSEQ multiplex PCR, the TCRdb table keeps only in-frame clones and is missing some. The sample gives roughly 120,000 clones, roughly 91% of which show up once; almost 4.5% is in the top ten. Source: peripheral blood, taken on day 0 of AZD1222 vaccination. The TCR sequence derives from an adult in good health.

CDR3 sequence: CASSYYRGGTEAFF. The DNA of the CDR3 is TGTGCCAGCAGCTATTACAGGGGAGGCACTGAAGCTTTCTTT. The J gene is TRBJ1-1, the V gene TRBV6-5, with TRBD1 matching over 7 bases. The CDR3 has 14 amino acids. Germline CDR1 and CDR2: MNHEY and SVGAGI. After removal of 6 bases from V and 4 bases from J, the junction contained 8 bases not matched to a gene.